These T cell receptor beta chains were read from a single sample in a study of T cell repertoires and Cas9 in healthy adults. The repertoire was sequenced with immunoSEQ multiplex PCR; TCRdb's copy has only in-frame clones and lacks some. This table holds approximately 21,000 clones, around 90% found once. Sequences were obtained from CD4+ effector T cells (CD127+, CD25-, CD137-, CD154-) from PBMCs; culture status not recorded. The source of these receptors is a human donor in good health. Both conserved end residues are part of each CDR3. The order of the fields is J gene, D gene, V gene, clone size, CDR3 DNA, CDR3 protein. The D gene is left open where the match is weak. Clone size is shown for a subset of rows, as once, few, many or a class of expanded clone.

>TRBJ2-7|-|TRBV25-1|few
TGTGCCACCAGGGGTACAGGTATCTACGAGCAGTACTTC
CATRGTGIYEQYF
>TRBJ2-7|TRBD1|TRBV6-5|-
TGTGCCAGCAGTTATCGACAGGGCCACGAGCAGTACTTC
CASSYRQGHEQYF
>TRBJ2-7|TRBD1|TRBV5-1|-
TGCGCCAGCAGCGAACCGGGACAGGGGTTTGTCGAGCAGTACTTC
CASSEPGQGFVEQYF
>TRBJ1-2|-|TRBV6-5|-
TGTGCCAGCAGTTCCCAGGTTCAGGGCTTTGGGGGCTACACCTTC
CASSSQVQGFGGYTF
>TRBJ2-3|-|TRBV5-1|once
TGCGCCAGCAGCTTGAATCCGGGGGCCTCAGATACGCAGTATTTT
CASSLNPGASDTQYF
>TRBJ2-3|TRBD2|TRBV7-2|-
TGTGCCAGCAGCCCACGGGGGGTCACAGATACGCAGTATTTT
CASSPRGVTDTQYF
>TRBJ2-3|-|TRBV5-1|-
TGCGCCAGCAGGCTGACTGGAGATACGCAGTATTTT
CASRLTGDTQYF
>TRBJ2-7|TRBD1|TRBV10-3|-
TGTGCCATCAGGGGGACAGGGGGGCTCTACGAGCAGTACTTC
CAIRGTGGLYEQYF
>TRBJ2-2|-|TRBV18|-
TGTGCCAGCTCGGACGGGACACCGAACACCGGGGAGCTGTTTTTT
CASSDGTPNTGELFF
>TRBJ1-2|-|TRBV6-8|-
TGTGCCAGCAGTTACCGCACTCGCTCAAAGAGACAGGCAAAGAAGATACCCTTAAACTATGGCTACACCTTC
CASSYRTRSKRQAKKIPLNYGYTF
>TRBJ1-1|-|TRBV10-2|-
TGCGCCAGCAGCTCAACACGGGGGGGCACTGAAGCTTTCTTT
CASSSTRGGTEAFF
>TRBJ2-1|TRBD2|TRBV10-2|-
TGCGCCAGCAATCTAGCGGGGGGGAATGAGCAGTTCTTC
CASNLAGGNEQFF
>TRBJ1-4|-|TRBV7-9|-
TGTGCCAGCAGCTTGGAGGTGGGGGAAAAACTGTTTTTT
CASSLEVGEKLFF
>TRBJ1-6|-|TRBV7-9|-
TGTGCCAGCAGTCCGGGACTGGATAATTCACCCCTCCACTTT
CASSPGLDNSPLHF
>TRBJ2-7|TRBD1|TRBV5-1|-
TGCGCCAGCAGCTTGCTCCCCCCGGGACAGGATCCTCCGGGGGAGCAGTACTTC
CASSLLPPGQDPPGEQYF
>TRBJ1-2|TRBD1|TRBV2|-
TGTGCCAGCAGTCCGGGGGACAGTCATAACTATGGCTACACCTTC
CASSPGDSHNYGYTF
>TRBJ1-5|-|TRBV13|-
TGTGCCAGCAGCTTAGGGGGCCCTAGCAATCAGCCCCAGCATTTT
CASSLGGPSNQPQHF
>TRBJ2-3|-|TRBV5-1|-
TGCGCCAGCAGCTTGGAGGGGGGTGGAGATACGCAGTATTTT
CASSLEGGGDTQYF
>TRBJ2-7|-|TRBV5-8|-
TGTGCCAGCAGCTTGGTGGCAGGGGGGTCCCACGAGCAGTACTTC
CASSLVAGGSHEQYF
>TRBJ2-3|-|TRBV7-2|-
TGTGCCAGCAGCTTGACAGGAGGGAAAGATACGCAGTATTTT
CASSLTGGKDTQYF
>TRBJ2-5|-|TRBV7-7|-
TGTGCTAGCAGCTTAGGGGGGACATCACGAGAGACCCAGTACTTC
CASSLGGTSRETQYF
>TRBJ1-2|-|TRBV27|few
TGTGCCAGCAGACTCGGGGGGTTACGGGGTGATGGCTACACCTTC
CASRLGGLRGDGYTF
>TRBJ2-7|TRBD1|TRBV5-4|-
TGTGCCAGCAGTTCTGACAGGGATGGCTACGAGCAGTACTTC
CASSSDRDGYEQYF
>TRBJ2-3|-|TRBV6-1|-
TGTGCCAGCAGTGAAGAGACAGGAAGCACAGATACGCAGTATTTT
CASSEETGSTDTQYF
>TRBJ2-4|-|TRBV7-2|-
TGTGCCAGCAGCTTAGACGGGGGCCCCGGAAACATTCAGTACTTC
CASSLDGGPGNIQYF
>TRBJ2-3|-|TRBV7-9|-
TGTGCCAGCAGCCCAATCAGGGACACAGATACGCAGTATTTT
CASSPIRDTDTQYF
>TRBJ2-2|-|TRBV7-2|-
TGTGCCAGCAGCACGACCACAAGGGGGAGATTCCTTTGGTCCGGGGAGCTGTTTTTT
CASSTTTRGRFLWSGELFF
>TRBJ2-3|TRBD1|TRBV29-1|-
TGCAGCGTTGGGGACAGGGCCGGGGATACGCAGTATTTT
CSVGDRAGDTQYF
>TRBJ2-7|-|TRBV15|-
TGTGCCACCAGCAGAGCCCAGGGCTCCTACGAGCAGTACTTC
CATSRAQGSYEQYF
>TRBJ2-5|TRBD2|TRBV5-4|-
TGTGCCAGCAGCTCCCTAGCGGGGGGATACCAAGAGACCCAGTACTTC
CASSSLAGGYQETQYF
>TRBJ2-3|-|TRBV11-2|-
TGTGCCAGCAGGGGAAGCCTAGCAGCAGATACGCAGTATTTT
CASRGSLAADTQYF
>TRBJ2-3|-|TRBV5-6|-
TGTGCCAGCACCCCCTTCGGGGGCCAAGATACGCAGTATTTT
CASTPFGGQDTQYF
>TRBJ2-3|-|TRBV11-2|-
TGTGCCAGCAGCTTAGTGGGGGTTAGCACAGATACGCAGTATTTT
CASSLVGVSTDTQYF
>TRBJ2-3|TRBD2|TRBV10-3|-
TGTGCCATCAATTTTGGATCGGGGGGGGCCGGGGATACGCAGTATTTT
CAINFGSGGAGDTQYF
>TRBJ2-6|-|TRBV6-5|-
TGTGCCAGCAGTTACAATGTAATCTCTGGGGCCAACGTCCTGACTTTC
CASSYNVISGANVLTF
>TRBJ1-2|-|TRBV6-1|-
TGTGCCAGCAGTCGGGGGGCCGGATACTATGGCTACACCTTC
CASSRGAGYYGYTF
>TRBJ1-6|-|TRBV27|-
TGTGCCAGCAGCGTTATCAGGGGAGGCTCACCCCTCCACTTT
CASSVIRGGSPLHF
>TRBJ1-5|-|TRBV2|-
TGTGCCAGCAGAGCCGACACGGATCAGCCCCAGCATTTT
CASRADTDQPQHF
>TRBJ2-3|-|TRBV10-3|once
TGTGCCATCGGTGGGGACCAAGGGTCAGATACGCAGTATTTT
CAIGGDQGSDTQYF